Listed here are 26 T cell receptor beta chains from one sample, sequenced in a study of shared clonotypes between healthy human individuals. Clones were sequenced by immunoSEQ multiplex PCR, and TCRdb holds only the in-frame ones, with some missing. Of about 2.4 million clones in the sample, roughly 93% are singletons; the top ten hold around 0.4%. Source material: naive CD4+ T cells from PBMCs. Indicated subset: CD45RA+ positively selected. These TCRs come from a man aged 18 to 29 in good health. Some clones in this sample may be carry-over from other donors' samples.

This chain connects TRBV5-4 to TRBJ2-7; TRBD2 aligns across 10 bases. This CDR3 comprises 16 residues. Trimming cost V 1 base and J 1 base; bases outside gene matches: 5. Germline V gene lookup returns CDR1 SGHNT and CDR2 YYREEE (reference sequence). The CDR3, as DNA: TGTGCCAGCAGCTTGTCTAGCGGGAGTTCGTCCTACGAGCAGTACTTC. It specifies CASSLSSGSSSYEQYF.

This chain links TRBV28 with TRBJ1-3; possibly TRBD1 for D (6 bases). Germline V gene lookup returns CDR1 MDHEN and CDR2 SYDVKM. Deletions cut 8 bases from V and 7 bases from J, with 21 bases between. The CDR3 extends over 15 amino acids. The CDR3 sequence is CASSTVDRKRNTIYF. Written as DNA, the CDR3 is TGTGCCAGCTCCACAGTGGACAGAAAACGGAACACCATATATTTT.

This chain connects TRBV5-1 to TRBJ2-3, with D possibly being TRBD2 (6 bases). Trimming pared 1 base from V and 0 bases from J, leaving 15 bases between. The CDR3 runs 17 residues. CDR1 and CDR2 (germline): SGHRS, YFSETQ. CDR3 nucleotide sequence: TGCGCCAGCAGCTTGCTGGTTAGCGGAACTAGCACAGATACGCAGTATTTT. This translates into CASSLLVSGTSTDTQYF.

This chain uses TRBV6-5 with TRBJ2-7; possible D gene TRBD1, 5 bases. Germline V lookup: CDR1 MNHEY, CDR2 SVGAGI. There are 14 residues in the CDR3. Trimming shortened V by 2 bases and J by 2 bases, and 10 bases separated the two germline ends. The DNA for the CDR3 is TGTGCCAGCAGTTACCAAGGGGTAGCCTACGAGCAGTACTTC. It encodes CASSYQGVAYEQYF.

The chain employs TRBV5-1 and TRBJ2-6; D not resolved. This CDR3 is 16 amino acids long. Germline CDR1 reads SGHRS; CDR2 reads YFSETQ. The V and J ends lost 0 bases and 0 bases respectively, with 7 bases between them. In DNA, the CDR3 is TGCGCCAGCAGCTTGGGCTCGGTCTCTGGGGCCAACGTCCTGACTTTC. Translating gives CASSLGSVSGANVLTF.

The J gene is TRBJ2-5, the V gene TRBV13, with 7 positions matching TRBD1. CDR1 and CDR2 from the germline V gene are PRHDT and FYEKMQ (reference sequence). This CDR3 is built from 15 residues. Trimming cost V 5 bases and J 7 bases; bases outside gene matches: 13. This chain's CDR3 is CASSLSRDSPWTQYF. CDR3 bases: TGTGCCAGCAGCCTGAGTAGGGACAGCCCTTGGACCCAGTACTTC.

In the case of this clone: The identical CDR3 is also encoded by other nucleotide sequences in the sample. The rearrangement uses TRBV2 and TRBJ2-5; the match to TRBD2 covers 13 bases. The V gene end was trimmed by 8 bases and the J gene end by 2 bases; junction bases not matched to a gene: 2. This CDR3 is 14 amino acids long. Germline V gene sequence: CDR1 SNHLY, CDR2 FYNNEI. CDR3 nucleotide sequence: TGTGCCAGCGGGGGACTAGCGGGGCAAGAGACCCAGTACTTC. Encoded protein: CASGGLAGQETQYF.

This chain joins TRBV7-2 and TRBJ2-1; D is unclear. Deletions cut 6 bases from V and 0 bases from J, with 12 bases between. The CDR3 extends over 15 amino acids. Per the germline V gene, CDR1 is SGHTA and CDR2 is FQGNSA. The CDR3 region has the DNA TGTGCCAGCAGACTGACAACGAGCTCCTACAATGAGCAGTTCTTC. Protein sequence: CASRLTTSSYNEQFF.

This clone came up once. The chain recombines TRBV19 with TRBJ2-2; 8 nucleotides align to TRBD2. The length of the CDR3 is 18 residues. J lost 0 bases, V lost 5 bases, and 11 bases had no gene match. Looked up from germline, CDR1 is LNHDA and CDR2 is SQIVND (reference sequence). The CDR3 region has the DNA TGTGCCAGTAGTTCTCCCGGGAGGGCCCGTTCGAACACCGGGGAGCTGTTTTTT. This codes for CASSSPGRARSNTGELFF.

The chain recombines TRBV28 with TRBJ2-3, with 9 bases identical to TRBD2. The CDR3 length is 15 residues. Trimming removed 7 bases from V and 6 bases from J; junction bases left unmatched: 11. In germline, CDR1 is MDHEN, CDR2 SYDVKM. CDR3 sequence reads: CASNTRASGADTQYF. CDR3 coding DNA: TGTGCCAGCAATACCCGGGCTAGCGGGGCGGATACGCAGTATTTT.

This clone was picked up one time. This sequence joins TRBV4-1 and TRBJ1-1; D may be TRBD1 (6 bases). V dropped 0 bases and J dropped 1 base, with 9 bases sitting between them. CDR3 size: 15 residues. In germline, CDR1 is MGHRA, CDR2 YSYEKL. The DNA for the CDR3 is TGCGCCAGCAGCCAAGAGGCAGGGGAGAACACTGAAGCTTTCTTT. This encodes CASSQEAGENTEAFF.

V and J are TRBV28 and TRBJ2-3, with 13 nucleotides matching TRBD2. The CDR3 sequence is 17 residues long. Trimming removed 4 bases from V and 2 bases from J; junction bases left unmatched: 6. Germline lookup yields CDR1 MDHEN and CDR2 SYDVKM. Written as DNA, the CDR3 is TGTGCCAGCAGTTCGCCGGGACTAGCGGGATTCACAGATACGCAGTATTTT. It encodes CASSSPGLAGFTDTQYF.

This clone has just one count. The chain joins TRBV19 to TRBJ2-3; 8 bases fit TRBD2. V shed 7 bases, J shed 6 bases, and the junction held 3 bases outside the gene matches. This CDR3 comprises 12 residues. Germline lookup yields CDR1 LNHDA and CDR2 SQIVND (reference sequence). CDR3 in amino acids: CASKGGRDTQYF. In DNA form, the CDR3 reads TGTGCCAGTAAAGGCGGGAGGGATACGCAGTATTTT.

The count of this clone is one. The V call is TRBV28, the J call TRBJ1-1; TRBD1 aligns across 9 bases. Germline CDR1 and CDR2: MDHEN and SYDVKM. V gave up 3 bases and J gave up 0 bases; unmatched junction bases: 14. This CDR3 has 19 residues. The CDR3 DNA reads TGTGCCAGCAGTTTCGTAATAGGACAGGGGCATTTTATGAACACTGAAGCTTTCTTT. As protein: CASSFVIGQGHFMNTEAFF.

The CDR3 protein is CASSTLAGAGGYGYTF. DNA for the CDR3: TGTGCCAGCAGTACCTTGGCCGGGGCAGGGGGTTATGGCTACACCTTC. This chain uses TRBV28 with TRBJ1-2; TRBD1 matches at 7 bases. Unmatched junction bases numbered 14, after V lost 5 bases and J lost 5 bases. CDR3 size: 16 residues. In germline, CDR1 is MDHEN, CDR2 SYDVKM.

The chain carries TRBV28 and TRBJ2-6, with 10 bases fitting TRBD1. Trimming at V came to 5 bases and at J to 4 bases, leaving 11 bases not matched to a gene. The germline CDR1 and CDR2 sequences are MDHEN and SYDVKM. The CDR3 consists of 18 residues. The DNA of the CDR3 is TGTGCCAGCAGTACTCCGGGACAGGGGCCGCCCGGGGCCAACGTCCTGACTTTC. Its protein product is CASSTPGQGPPGANVLTF.

This clone was recorded only once. The germline gene is not matched at one end of the junction; a read error may be the cause. This chain connects TRBV11-2 to TRBJ2-2; 8 positions agree with TRBD2. The germline V gene encodes CDR1 SGHAT and CDR2 FQNNGV. The CDR3 loop spans 14 amino acids. Here the CDR3 DNA reads TGTGCCAGCAGTTTAGGACTAGCAAGCGGGGAGCTGTTTTTT. It specifies CASSLGLASGELFF.

This chain connects TRBV10-3 to TRBJ1-2; D ambiguous. Germline lookup yields CDR1 ENHRY and CDR2 SYGVKD. V lost 2 bases to trimming and J lost 3 bases, with 7 bases between them. This CDR3 contains 13 residues. The CDR3 region is CAISEKRDYGYTF. The CDR3 coding sequence is TGTGCCATCAGTGAGAAGAGAGACTATGGCTACACCTTC.

This chain uses TRBV6-5 with TRBJ2-1; weak D call: TRBD2 (6 bases). Trimming left V 1 base short and J 6 bases short, with 13 bases between. Per germline, CDR1 MNHEY and CDR2 SVGAGI. The CDR3 has 15 amino acids. The CDR3 region is CASSYWRASTNEQFF. CDR3 nucleotide sequence: TGTGCCAGCAGTTACTGGAGGGCTAGTACCAATGAGCAGTTCTTC.

The rearrangement joins TRBV11-2 to TRBJ1-2; D might be TRBD1 (6 bases). Per the germline V gene, CDR1 is SGHAT and CDR2 is FQNNGV. The CDR3 runs 14 residues. With 4 bases removed from V and 4 bases from J, the gap between germline ends came to 13 bases. CDR3 sequence reads: CASSWGRAGYGYTF. The CDR3 DNA follows: TGTGCCAGCAGCTGGGGGCGGGCCGGCTATGGCTACACCTTC.

The chain uses TRBV29-1 and TRBJ2-3; D call uncertain. The V gene's germline CDR1 is SQVTM and CDR2 ANQGSEA. Deletions cut 1 base from V and 3 bases from J, with 11 bases between. This CDR3 spans 14 amino acids. CDR3 DNA sequence: TGCAGCGTTGAAGCATGGCTAGGGACAGATACGCAGTATTTT. Its translation: CSVEAWLGTDTQYF.

The chain joins TRBV5-7 to TRBJ1-2, with 7 bases matching TRBD1. TRBV5-7 is assigned to the ORF class and has an uncertain function. This CDR3 is 13 amino acids long. The trim removed 4 bases at V and 7 bases at J, leaving 7 bases unmatched. CDR3 nucleotide sequence: TGTGCCAGCAGCAACCGGGACAGCTCTGGCTACACCTTC. It specifies CASSNRDSSGYTF.

The chain carries TRBV6-1 and TRBJ2-7; D unclear. V shed 5 bases and J shed 3 bases, with 11 bases lying between them. This CDR3 spans 13 amino acids. Germline V gives CDR1 MNHNS, CDR2 SASEGT. The CDR3 DNA follows: TGTGCCAGCAGTCGTGCACTTGGCTACGAGCAGTACTTC. Protein product: CASSRALGYEQYF.

V is TRBV7-8 and J is TRBJ2-2; D remains ambiguous. V shed 3 bases and J shed 4 bases, with 9 bases lying between them. The CDR3 extends over 14 amino acids. Germline V CDR1 and CDR2: SGHVS, FQNEAQ. DNA for the CDR3: TGTGCCAGCAGCTTCGAGGACGGCACCGGGGAGCTGTTTTTT. This sequence encodes CASSFEDGTGELFF.

A word on this clone: This specimen includes other DNA sequences encoding the same CDR3. The rearrangement links TRBV28 to TRBJ1-1; TRBD1 is a possible D gene (5 bases). V dropped 6 bases and J dropped 0 bases, with 11 bases sitting between them. Germline CDR1 and CDR2: MDHEN and SYDVKM. The CDR3 runs to 14 residues. CDR3 sequence (DNA): TGTGCCAGCAGCTCGGGACCCATGAACACTGAAGCTTTCTTT. Protein product: CASSSGPMNTEAFF.

The J gene is TRBJ2-2, the V gene TRBV10-1; 10 bases agree with TRBD2. The V gene's germline CDR1 is WNHNN and CDR2 SYGVQD (reference sequence). V gave up 5 bases and J gave up 8 bases; unmatched junction bases: 11. The CDR3 has 16 residues. The CDR3 sequence: CASSTTSGIWTGELFF. CDR3 DNA: TGCGCCAGCAGTACTACTAGCGGGATCTGGACGGGGGAGCTGTTTTTT.